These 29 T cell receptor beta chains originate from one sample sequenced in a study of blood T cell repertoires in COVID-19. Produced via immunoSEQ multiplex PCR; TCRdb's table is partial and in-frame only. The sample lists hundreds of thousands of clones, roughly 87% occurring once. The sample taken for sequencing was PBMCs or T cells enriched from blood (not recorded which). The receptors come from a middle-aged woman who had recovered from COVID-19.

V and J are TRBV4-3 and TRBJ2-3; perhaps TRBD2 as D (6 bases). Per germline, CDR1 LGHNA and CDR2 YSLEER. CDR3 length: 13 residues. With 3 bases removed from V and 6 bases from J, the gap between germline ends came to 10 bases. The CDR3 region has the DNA TGCGCCAGCAGCCAGGGGGAGGAGGATACGCAGTATTTT. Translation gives CASSQGEEDTQYF.

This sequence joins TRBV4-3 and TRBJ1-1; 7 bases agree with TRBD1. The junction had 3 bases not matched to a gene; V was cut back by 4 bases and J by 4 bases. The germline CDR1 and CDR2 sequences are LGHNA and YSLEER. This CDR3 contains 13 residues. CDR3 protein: CASSPYRGTEAFF. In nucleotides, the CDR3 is TGCGCCAGCAGCCCCTACAGGGGCACTGAAGCTTTCTTT.

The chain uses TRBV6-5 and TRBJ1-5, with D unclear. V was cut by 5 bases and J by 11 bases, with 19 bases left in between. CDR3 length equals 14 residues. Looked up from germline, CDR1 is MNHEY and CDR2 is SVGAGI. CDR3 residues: CASSKDGRRGSQHF. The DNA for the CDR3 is TGTGCCAGCAGTAAGGACGGACGGCGGGGTTCCCAGCATTTT.

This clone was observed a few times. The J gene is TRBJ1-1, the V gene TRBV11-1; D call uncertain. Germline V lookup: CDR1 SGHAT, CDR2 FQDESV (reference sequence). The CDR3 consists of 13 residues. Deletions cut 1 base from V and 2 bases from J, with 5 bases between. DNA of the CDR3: TGTGCCAGCAGCTTAGACAGAAACACTGAAGCTTTCTTT. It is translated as CASSLDRNTEAFF.

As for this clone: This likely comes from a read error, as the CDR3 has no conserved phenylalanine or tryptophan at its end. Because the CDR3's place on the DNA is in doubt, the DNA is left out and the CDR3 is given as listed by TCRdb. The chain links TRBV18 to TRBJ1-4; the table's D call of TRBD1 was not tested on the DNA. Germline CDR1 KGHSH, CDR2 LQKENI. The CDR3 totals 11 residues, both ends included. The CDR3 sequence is CASALPRDRGQ.

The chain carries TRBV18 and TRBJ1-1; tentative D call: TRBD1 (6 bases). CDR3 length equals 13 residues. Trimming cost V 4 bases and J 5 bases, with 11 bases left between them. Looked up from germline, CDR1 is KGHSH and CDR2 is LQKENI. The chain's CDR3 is CASSQGDKTEAFF. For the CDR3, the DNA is TGTGCCAGCTCACAAGGGGACAAAACTGAAGCTTTCTTT.

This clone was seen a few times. The CDR3 DNA follows: TGTGCCAGCAGCGCGACAGGGGACGAGCAGTACTTC. Its translation: CASSATGDEQYF. This chain connects TRBV7-9 to TRBJ2-7; TRBD1 agrees at 8 bases. Germline values: CDR1 SEHNR, CDR2 FQNEAQ (reference sequence). The CDR3 spans 12 residues. The V and J ends lost 5 bases and 5 bases, in that order; junction bases with no gene match: 2.

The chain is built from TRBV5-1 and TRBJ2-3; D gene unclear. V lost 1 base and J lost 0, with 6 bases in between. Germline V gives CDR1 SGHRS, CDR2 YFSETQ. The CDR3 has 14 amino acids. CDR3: CASSLSSSTDTQYF. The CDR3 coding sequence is TGCGCCAGCAGCTTGAGCTCCAGCACAGATACGCAGTATTTT. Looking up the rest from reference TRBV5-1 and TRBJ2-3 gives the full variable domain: KAGVTQTPRYLIKTRGQQVTLSCSPISGHRSVSWYQQTPGQGLQFLFEYFSETQRNKGNFPGRFSGRQFSNSRSEMNVSTLELGDSALYLCASSLSSSTDTQYFGPGTRLTVL.

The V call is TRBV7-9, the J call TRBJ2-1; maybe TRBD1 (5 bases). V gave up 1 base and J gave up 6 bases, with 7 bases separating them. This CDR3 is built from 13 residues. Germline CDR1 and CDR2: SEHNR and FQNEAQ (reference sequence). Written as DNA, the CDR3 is TGTGCCAGCAGCTTAGATCAGGGCAATGAGCAGTTCTTC. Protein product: CASSLDQGNEQFF. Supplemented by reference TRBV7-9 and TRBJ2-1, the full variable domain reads DTGVSQNPRHKITKRGQNVTFRCDPISEHNRLYWYRQTLGQGPEFLTYFQNEAQLEKSRLLSDRFSAERPKGSFSTLEIQRTEQGDSAMYLCASSLDQGNEQFFGPGTRLTVL.

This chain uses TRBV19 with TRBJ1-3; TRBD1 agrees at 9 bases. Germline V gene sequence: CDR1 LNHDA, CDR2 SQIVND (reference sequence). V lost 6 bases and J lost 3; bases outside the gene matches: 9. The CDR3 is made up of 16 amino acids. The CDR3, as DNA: TGTGCCAGTAGCCTAACCGGGACAGGGATTGGAAACACCATATATTTT. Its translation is CASSLTGTGIGNTIYF.

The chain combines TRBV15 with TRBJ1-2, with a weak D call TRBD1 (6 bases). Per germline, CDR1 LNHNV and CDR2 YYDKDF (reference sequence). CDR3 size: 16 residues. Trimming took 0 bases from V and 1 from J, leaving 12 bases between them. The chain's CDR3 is CATSREQGLLNYGYTF. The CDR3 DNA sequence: TGTGCCACCAGCAGAGAACAGGGCCTCCTTAACTATGGCTACACCTTC. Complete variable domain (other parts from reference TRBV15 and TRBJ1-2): DAMVIQNPRYQVTQFGKPVTLSCSQTLNHNVMYWYQQKSSQAPKLLFHYYDKDFNNEADTPDNFQSRRPNTSFCFLDIRSPGLGDTAMYLCATSREQGLLNYGYTFGSGTRLTVV.

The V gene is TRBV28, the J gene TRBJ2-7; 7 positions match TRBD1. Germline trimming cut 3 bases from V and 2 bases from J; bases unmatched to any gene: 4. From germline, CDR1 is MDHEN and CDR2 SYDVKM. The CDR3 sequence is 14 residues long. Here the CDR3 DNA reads TGTGCCAGCAGTTTCGGACAGGCCGCCTACGAGCAGTACTTC. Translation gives CASSFGQAAYEQYF.

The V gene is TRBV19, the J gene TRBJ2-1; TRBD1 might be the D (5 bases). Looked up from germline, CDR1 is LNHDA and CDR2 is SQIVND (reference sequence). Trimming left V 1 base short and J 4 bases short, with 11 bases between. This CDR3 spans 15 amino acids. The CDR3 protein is CASSIGNSGYNEQFF. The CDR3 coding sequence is TGTGCCAGTAGTATAGGGAACTCAGGGTACAATGAGCAGTTCTTC.

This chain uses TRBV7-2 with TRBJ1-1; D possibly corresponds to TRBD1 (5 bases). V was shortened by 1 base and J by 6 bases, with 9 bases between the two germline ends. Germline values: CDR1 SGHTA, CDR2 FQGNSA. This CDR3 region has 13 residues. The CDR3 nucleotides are TGTGCCAGCAGCTTAGACAGGTCGGCTGAAGCTTTCTTT. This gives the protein CASSLDRSAEAFF.

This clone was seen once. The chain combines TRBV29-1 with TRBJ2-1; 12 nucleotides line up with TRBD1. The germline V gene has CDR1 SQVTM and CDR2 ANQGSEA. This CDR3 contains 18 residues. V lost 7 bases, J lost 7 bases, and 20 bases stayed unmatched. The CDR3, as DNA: TGCAGCGGCGAAAAGCCCAAATCCGGGACAGGGGGCTTAAATGAGCAGTTCTTC. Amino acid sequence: CSGEKPKSGTGGLNEQFF.

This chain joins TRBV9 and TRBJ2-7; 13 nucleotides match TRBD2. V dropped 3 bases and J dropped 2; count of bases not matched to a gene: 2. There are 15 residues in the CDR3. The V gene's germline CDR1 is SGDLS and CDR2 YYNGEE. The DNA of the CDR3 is TGTGCCAGCAGCGAGGGACTAGCGGGAACCTACGAGCAGTACTTC. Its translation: CASSEGLAGTYEQYF.

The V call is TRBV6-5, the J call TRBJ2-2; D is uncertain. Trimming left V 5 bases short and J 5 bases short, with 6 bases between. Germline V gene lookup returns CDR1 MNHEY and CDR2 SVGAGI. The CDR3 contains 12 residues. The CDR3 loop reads CASSHSTGELFF. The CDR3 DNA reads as TGTGCCAGCAGTCATTCAACCGGGGAGCTGTTTTTT.

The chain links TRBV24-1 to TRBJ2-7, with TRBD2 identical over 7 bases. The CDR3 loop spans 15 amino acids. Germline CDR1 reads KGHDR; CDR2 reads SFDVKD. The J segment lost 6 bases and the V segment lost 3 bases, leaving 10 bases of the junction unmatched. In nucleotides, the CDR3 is TGTGCCACCAGTGATCCCGGGGTCGGCGGGGGCGAGCAGTACTTC. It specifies CATSDPGVGGGEQYF.

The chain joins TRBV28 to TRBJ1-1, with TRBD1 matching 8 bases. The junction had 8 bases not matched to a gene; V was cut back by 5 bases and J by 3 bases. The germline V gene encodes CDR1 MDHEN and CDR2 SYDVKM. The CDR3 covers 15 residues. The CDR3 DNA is TGTGCCAGCAGTCGCCCGGGGACAGGAGACACTGAAGCTTTCTTT. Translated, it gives CASSRPGTGDTEAFF.

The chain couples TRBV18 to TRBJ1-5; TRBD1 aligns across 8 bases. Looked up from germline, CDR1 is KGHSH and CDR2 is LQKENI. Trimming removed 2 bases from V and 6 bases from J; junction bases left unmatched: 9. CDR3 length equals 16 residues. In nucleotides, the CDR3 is TGTGCCAGCTCACCAAGAGGACAGGGAGTGGGTCAGCCCCAGCATTTT. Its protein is CASSPRGQGVGQPQHF.

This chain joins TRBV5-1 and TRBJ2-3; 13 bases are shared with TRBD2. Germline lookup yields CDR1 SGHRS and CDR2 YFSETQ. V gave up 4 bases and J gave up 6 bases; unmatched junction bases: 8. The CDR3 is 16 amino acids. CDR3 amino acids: CASSKPGLAGFDTQYF. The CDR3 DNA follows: TGCGCCAGCAGCAAGCCGGGACTAGCGGGATTTGATACGCAGTATTTT.

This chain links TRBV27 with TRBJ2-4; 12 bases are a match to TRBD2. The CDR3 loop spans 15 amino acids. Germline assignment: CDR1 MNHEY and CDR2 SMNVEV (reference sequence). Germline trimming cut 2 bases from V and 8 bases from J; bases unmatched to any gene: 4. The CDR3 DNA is TGTGCCAGCAGTTTAGCTAGCGGGAGGGCCCACATTCAGTACTTC. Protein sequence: CASSLASGRAHIQYF.

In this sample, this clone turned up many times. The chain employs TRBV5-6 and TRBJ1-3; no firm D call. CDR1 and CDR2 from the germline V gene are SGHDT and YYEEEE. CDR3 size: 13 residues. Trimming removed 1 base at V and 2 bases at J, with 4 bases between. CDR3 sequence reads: CASSLTAGNTIYF. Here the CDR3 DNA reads TGTGCCAGCAGCTTGACAGCTGGAAACACCATATATTTT.

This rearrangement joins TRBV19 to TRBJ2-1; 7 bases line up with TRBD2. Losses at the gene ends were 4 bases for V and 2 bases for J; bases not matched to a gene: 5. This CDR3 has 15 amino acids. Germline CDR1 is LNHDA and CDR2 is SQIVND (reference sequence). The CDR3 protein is CASSTTGTTYNEQFF. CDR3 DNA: TGTGCCAGTAGTACCACCGGGACTACCTACAATGAGCAGTTCTTC.

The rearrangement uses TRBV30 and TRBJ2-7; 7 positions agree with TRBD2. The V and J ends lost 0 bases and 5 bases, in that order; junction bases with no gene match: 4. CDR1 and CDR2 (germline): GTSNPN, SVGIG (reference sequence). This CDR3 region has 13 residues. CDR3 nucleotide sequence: TGTGCCTGGAGTGTGGCGCTAGCGGACGAGCAGTACTTC. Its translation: CAWSVALADEQYF.

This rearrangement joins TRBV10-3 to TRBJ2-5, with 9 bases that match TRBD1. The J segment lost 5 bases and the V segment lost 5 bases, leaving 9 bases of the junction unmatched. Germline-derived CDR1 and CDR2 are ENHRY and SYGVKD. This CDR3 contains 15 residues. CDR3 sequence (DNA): TGTGCCATCAGTCAACCCGACAGGGGGAGGGAGACCCAGTACTTC. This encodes CAISQPDRGRETQYF.

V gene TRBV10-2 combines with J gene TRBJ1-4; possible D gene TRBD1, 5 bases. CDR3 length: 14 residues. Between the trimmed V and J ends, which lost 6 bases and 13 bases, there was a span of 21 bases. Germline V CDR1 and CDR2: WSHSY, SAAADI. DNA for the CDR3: TGCGCCAGCAGCCCCCAGGCCCTAACTCAGGGACTGTTTTTT. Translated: CASSPQALTQGLFF.

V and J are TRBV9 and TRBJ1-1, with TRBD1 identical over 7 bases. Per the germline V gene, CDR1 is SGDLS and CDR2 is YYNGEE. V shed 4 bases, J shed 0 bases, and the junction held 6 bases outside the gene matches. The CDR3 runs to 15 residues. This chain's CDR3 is CASSRSGQMNTEAFF. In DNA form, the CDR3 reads TGTGCCAGCAGCCGATCGGGACAGATGAACACTGAAGCTTTCTTT.

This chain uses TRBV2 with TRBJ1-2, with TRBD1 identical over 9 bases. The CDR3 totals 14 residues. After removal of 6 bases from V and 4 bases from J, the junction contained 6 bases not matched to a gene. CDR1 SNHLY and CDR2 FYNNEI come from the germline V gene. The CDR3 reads CASRVDRGGYGYTF. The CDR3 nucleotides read TGTGCCAGCAGGGTAGACAGGGGGGGCTATGGCTACACCTTC.